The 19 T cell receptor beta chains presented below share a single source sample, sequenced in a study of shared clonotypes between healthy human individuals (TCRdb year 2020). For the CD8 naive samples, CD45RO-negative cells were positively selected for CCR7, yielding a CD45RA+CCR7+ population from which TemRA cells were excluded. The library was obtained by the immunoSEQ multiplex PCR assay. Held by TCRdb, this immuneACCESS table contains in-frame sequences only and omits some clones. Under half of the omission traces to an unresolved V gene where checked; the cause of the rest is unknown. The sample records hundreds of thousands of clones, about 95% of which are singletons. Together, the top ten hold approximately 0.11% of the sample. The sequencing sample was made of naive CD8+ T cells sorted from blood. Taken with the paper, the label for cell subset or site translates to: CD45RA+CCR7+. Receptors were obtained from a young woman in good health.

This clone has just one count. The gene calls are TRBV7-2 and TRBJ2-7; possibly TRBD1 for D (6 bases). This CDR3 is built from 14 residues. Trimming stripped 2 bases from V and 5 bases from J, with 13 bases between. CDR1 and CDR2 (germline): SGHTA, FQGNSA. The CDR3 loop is CASSLSRGKNEQYF. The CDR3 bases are TGTGCCAGCAGCTTAAGCAGGGGTAAGAACGAGCAGTACTTC.

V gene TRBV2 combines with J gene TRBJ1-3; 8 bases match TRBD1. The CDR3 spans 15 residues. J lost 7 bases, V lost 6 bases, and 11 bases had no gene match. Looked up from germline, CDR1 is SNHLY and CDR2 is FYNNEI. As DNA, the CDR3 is TGTGCCAGCAGCTCTTGGGAGACAGGGGTGAACACCATATATTTT. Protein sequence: CASSSWETGVNTIYF.

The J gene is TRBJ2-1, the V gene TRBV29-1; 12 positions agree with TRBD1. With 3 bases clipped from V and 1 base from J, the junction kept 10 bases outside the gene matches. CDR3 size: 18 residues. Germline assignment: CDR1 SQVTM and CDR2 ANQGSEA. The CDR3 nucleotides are TGCAGCGTTGACCCGGGACAGGGGGCCGTTGGATCCTACAATGAGCAGTTCTTC. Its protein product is CSVDPGQGAVGSYNEQFF.

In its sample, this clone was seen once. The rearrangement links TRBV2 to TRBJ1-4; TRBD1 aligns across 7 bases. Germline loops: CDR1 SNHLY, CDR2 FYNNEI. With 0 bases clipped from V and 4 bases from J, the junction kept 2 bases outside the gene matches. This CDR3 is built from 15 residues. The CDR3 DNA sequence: TGTGCCAGCAGTGAAGCGGACAGGAATAATGAAAAACTGTTTTTT. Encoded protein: CASSEADRNNEKLFF. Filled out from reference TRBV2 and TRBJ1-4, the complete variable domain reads EPEVTQTPSHQVTQMGQEVILRCVPISNHLYFYWYRQILGQKVEFLVSFYNNEISEKSEIFDDQFSVERPDGSNFTLKIRSTKLEDSAMYFCASSEADRNNEKLFFGSGTQLSVL.

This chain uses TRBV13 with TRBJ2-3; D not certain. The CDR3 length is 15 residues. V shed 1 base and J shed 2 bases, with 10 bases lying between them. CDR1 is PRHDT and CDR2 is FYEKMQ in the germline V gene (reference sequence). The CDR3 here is CASSLVAQNTDTQYF. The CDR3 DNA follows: TGTGCCAGCAGCTTAGTGGCTCAAAACACAGATACGCAGTATTTT.

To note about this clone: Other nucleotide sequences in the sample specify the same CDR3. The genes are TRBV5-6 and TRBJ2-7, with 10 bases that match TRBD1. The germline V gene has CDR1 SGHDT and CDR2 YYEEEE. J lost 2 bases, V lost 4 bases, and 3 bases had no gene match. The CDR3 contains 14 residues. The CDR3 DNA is TGTGCCAGCAGCCCGGGGACAGGGGCCTACGAGCAGTACTTC. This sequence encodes CASSPGTGAYEQYF.

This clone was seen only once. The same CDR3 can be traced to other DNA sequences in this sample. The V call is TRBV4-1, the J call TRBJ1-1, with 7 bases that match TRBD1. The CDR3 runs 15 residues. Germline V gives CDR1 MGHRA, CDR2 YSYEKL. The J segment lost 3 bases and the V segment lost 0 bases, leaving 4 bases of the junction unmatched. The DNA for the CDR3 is TGCGCCAGCAGCCAAGATCCAGGGGGGTACACTGAAGCTTTCTTT. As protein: CASSQDPGGYTEAFF.

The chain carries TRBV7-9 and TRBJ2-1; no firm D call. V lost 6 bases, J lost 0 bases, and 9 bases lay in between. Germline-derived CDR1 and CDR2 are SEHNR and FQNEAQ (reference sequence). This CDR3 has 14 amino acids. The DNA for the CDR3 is TGTGCCAGCAGTCGGGTCCACTCCTACAATGAGCAGTTCTTC. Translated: CASSRVHSYNEQFF. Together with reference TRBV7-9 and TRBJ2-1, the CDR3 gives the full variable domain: DTGVSQNPRHKITKRGQNVTFRCDPISEHNRLYWYRQTLGQGPEFLTYFQNEAQLEKSRLLSDRFSAERPKGSFSTLEIQRTEQGDSAMYLCASSRVHSYNEQFFGPGTRLTVL.

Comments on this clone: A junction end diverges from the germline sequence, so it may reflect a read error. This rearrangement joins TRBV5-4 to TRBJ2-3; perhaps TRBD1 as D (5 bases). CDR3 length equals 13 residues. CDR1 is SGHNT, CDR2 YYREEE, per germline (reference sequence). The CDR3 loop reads CAGHGTSTDTQYF. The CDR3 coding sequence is TGTGCCGGACACGGAACCAGCACGGATACGCAGTATTTT.

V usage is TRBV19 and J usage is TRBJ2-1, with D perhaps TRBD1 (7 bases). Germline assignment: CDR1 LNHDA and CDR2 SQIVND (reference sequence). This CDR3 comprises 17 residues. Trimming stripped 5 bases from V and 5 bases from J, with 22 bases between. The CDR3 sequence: CASSLVGQGGLNNEQFF. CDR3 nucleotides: TGTGCCAGTAGTTTAGTCGGGCAGGGGGGCCTCAACAATGAGCAGTTCTTC.

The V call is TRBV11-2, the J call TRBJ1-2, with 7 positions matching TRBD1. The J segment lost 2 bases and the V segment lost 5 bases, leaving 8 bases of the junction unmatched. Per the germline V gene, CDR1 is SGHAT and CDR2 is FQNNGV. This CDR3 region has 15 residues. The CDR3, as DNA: TGTGCCAGCAGCCCTTGGACAGGAGAGAACTATGGCTACACCTTC. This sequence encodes CASSPWTGENYGYTF.

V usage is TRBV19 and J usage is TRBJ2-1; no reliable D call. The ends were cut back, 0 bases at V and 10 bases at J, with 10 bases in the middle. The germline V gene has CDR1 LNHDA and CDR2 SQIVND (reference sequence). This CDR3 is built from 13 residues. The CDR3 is CASSIDSESEQFF. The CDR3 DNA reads TGTGCCAGTAGTATAGACTCAGAAAGCGAGCAGTTCTTC.

CDR3 amino acids: CASSFFRELGEQYF. The CDR3 region has the DNA TGTGCCAGCAGTTTTTTTCGGGAGCTTGGCGAGCAGTACTTC. This sequence joins TRBV28 and TRBJ2-7; maybe TRBD2 (6 bases). This CDR3 comprises 14 residues. Trimming took off 3 bases at V and 6 bases at J, with 15 bases between the two ends. Germline lookup yields CDR1 MDHEN and CDR2 SYDVKM.

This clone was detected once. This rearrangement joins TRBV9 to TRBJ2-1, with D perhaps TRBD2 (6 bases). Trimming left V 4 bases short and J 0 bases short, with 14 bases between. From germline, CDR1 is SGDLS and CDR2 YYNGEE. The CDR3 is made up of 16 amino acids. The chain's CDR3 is CASSSFSGSSYNEQFF. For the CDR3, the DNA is TGTGCCAGCAGCAGCTTTAGCGGAAGCTCCTACAATGAGCAGTTCTTC.

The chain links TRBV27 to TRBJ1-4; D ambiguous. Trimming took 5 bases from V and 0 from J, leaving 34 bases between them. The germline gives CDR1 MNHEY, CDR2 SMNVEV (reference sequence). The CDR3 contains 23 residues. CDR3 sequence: CASSTNPPEDPVWRMTTNEKLFF. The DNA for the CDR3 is TGTGCCAGCAGTACGAACCCTCCCGAAGACCCGGTATGGAGGATGACAACTAATGAAAAACTGTTTTTT.

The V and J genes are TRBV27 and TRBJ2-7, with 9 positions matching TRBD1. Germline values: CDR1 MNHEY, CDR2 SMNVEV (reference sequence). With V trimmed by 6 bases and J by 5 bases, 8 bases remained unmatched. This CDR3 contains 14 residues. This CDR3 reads CASSRTGTGNEQYF. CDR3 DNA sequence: TGTGCCAGCAGCAGAACGGGGACAGGGAACGAGCAGTACTTC.

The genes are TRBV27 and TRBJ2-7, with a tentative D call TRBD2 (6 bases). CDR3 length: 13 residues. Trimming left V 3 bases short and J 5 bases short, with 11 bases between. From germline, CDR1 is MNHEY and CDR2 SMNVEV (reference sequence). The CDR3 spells CASSFGTSDEQYF. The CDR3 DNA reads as TGTGCCAGCAGTTTTGGGACTTCGGACGAGCAGTACTTC.

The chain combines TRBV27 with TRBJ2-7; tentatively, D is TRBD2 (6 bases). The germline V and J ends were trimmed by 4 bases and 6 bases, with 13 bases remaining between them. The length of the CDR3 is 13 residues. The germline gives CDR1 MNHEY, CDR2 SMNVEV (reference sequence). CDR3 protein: CASSSLTSLEQYF. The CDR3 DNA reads TGTGCCAGCAGTTCCCTTACTAGCCTCGAGCAGTACTTC.

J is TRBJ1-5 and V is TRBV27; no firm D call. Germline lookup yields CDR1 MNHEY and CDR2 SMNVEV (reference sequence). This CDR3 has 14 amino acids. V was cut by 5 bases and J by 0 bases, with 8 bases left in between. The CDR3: CASSPTISNQPQHF. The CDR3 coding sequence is TGTGCCAGCAGTCCCACCATTAGCAATCAGCCCCAGCATTTT.